Presented here are 25 T cell receptor beta chains from one specimen sequenced in a study of T cells after yellow fever vaccination. MiXCR, run by TCRdb on the 5' RACE reads, gives a single entry per CDR3 protein. There are around 360,000 distinct CDR3 sequences in the sample; approximately 10% occur only once, and roughly a sixth lies in the top ten. The input for sequencing was PBMCs, taken on the day of the first yellow fever vaccination. These receptors came from a man between 18 and 35 years old who received the YFV17D yellow fever vaccine.

The chain combines TRBV4-1 with TRBJ1-5, with TRBD1 identical over 7 bases. CDR3 length equals 17 residues. Germline CDR1 is MGHRA and CDR2 is YSYEKL. V gave up 3 bases and J gave up 2 bases; unmatched junction bases: 10. In DNA, the CDR3 is TGCGCCAGCAGCCAGCCCCGGCACAGGGGCGGCAATCAGCCCCAGCATTTT. Residues: CASSQPRHRGGNQPQHF.

This clonotype was counted only a few times. The chain is built from TRBV4-1 and TRBJ2-7; 11 positions agree with TRBD2. This CDR3 region has 18 residues. Germline values: CDR1 MGHRA, CDR2 YSYEKL. V shed 1 base, J shed 2 bases, and the junction held 10 bases outside the gene matches. DNA of the CDR3: TGCGCCAGCAGCCAAGGGGCAGTAGTACTAGCGGGGGCCTACGAGCAGTACTTC. Protein: CASSQGAVVLAGAYEQYF.

This clonotype has a handful of counts. V usage is TRBV9 and J usage is TRBJ1-1; D is possibly TRBD1 (6 bases). This CDR3 contains 15 residues. The germline V gene has CDR1 SGDLS and CDR2 YYNGEE. V dropped 0 bases and J dropped 4 bases, with 13 bases sitting between them. CDR3 residues: CASSVVGGRGTEAFF. The CDR3 nucleotides are TGTGCCAGCAGCGTAGTGGGGGGCAGGGGCACTGAAGCTTTCTTT.

This sequence joins TRBV6-5 and TRBJ1-2, with 8 nucleotides matching TRBD1. J gave up 8 bases and V 3 bases, and 8 bases lay outside the gene matches. Looked up from germline, CDR1 is MNHEY and CDR2 is SVGAGI. This CDR3 comprises 14 residues. CDR3 protein: CASSYRQGLDGYTF. CDR3 nucleotides: TGTGCCAGCAGTTATCGACAGGGGCTAGACGGCTACACCTTC.

The chain uses TRBV29-1 and TRBJ1-1; a possible D gene is TRBD1 (5 bases). The V and J ends lost 2 bases and 2 bases respectively, with 9 bases between them. Looked up from germline, CDR1 is SQVTM and CDR2 is ANQGSEA. The CDR3 runs 13 residues. DNA of the CDR3: TGCAGCGTTGAACAGGGACTCAACACTGAAGCTTTCTTT. It is translated as CSVEQGLNTEAFF.

V usage is TRBV20-1 and J usage is TRBJ2-5; TRBD2 matches at 16 bases. The germline gives CDR1 DFQATT, CDR2 SNEGSKA (reference sequence). V was pared by 6 bases and J by 5 bases, with 15 bases of the junction left unmatched. The CDR3 runs 18 residues. The CDR3 coding sequence is TGCAGTGCCTCAAACCCCTCGGGACTAGCGGGGGGGCGGGAGACCCAGTACTTC. Residues: CSASNPSGLAGGRETQYF.

This clonotype has just a few counts. The chain has TRBV4-3 and TRBJ1-2; no firm D call. CDR1 is LGHNA, CDR2 YSLEER, per germline. V gave up 0 bases and J gave up 3 bases, with 8 bases separating them. The CDR3 extends over 14 amino acids. The CDR3 is CASSQDWADYGYTF. The CDR3 DNA reads TGCGCCAGCAGCCAAGATTGGGCAGACTATGGCTACACCTTC.

The chain couples TRBV7-2 to TRBJ2-4; either TRBD1 or TRBD2 may fit D (5 bases each). The CDR3 totals 14 residues. The V end lost 1 base, the J end lost 7 bases, and 11 bases lay between the germline ends. The germline gives CDR1 SGHTA, CDR2 FQGNSA. The CDR3 DNA reads TGTGCCAGCAGCTTAGGCGGGCCAGGGAACATTCAGTACTTC. Translation: CASSLGGPGNIQYF. The variable domain in full, with the rest retrieved from reference TRBV7-2 and TRBJ2-4, is GAGVSQSPSNKVTEKGKDVELRCDPISGHTALYWYRQSLGQGLEFLIYFQGNSAPDKSGLPSDRFSAERTGGSVSTLTIQRTQQEDSAVYLCASSLGGPGNIQYFGAGTRLSVL.

V gene TRBV6-5 combines with J gene TRBJ2-1; D may be TRBD2 (5 bases). The CDR3 loop spans 14 amino acids. Looked up from germline, CDR1 is MNHEY and CDR2 is SVGAGI. Trimming left V 0 bases short and J 8 bases short, with 11 bases between. The CDR3 loop reads CASSYSLAQDEQFF. CDR3 DNA: TGTGCCAGCAGTTACTCGCTAGCCCAGGATGAGCAGTTCTTC.

This clonotype was seen ten or more times. The chain is built from TRBV29-1 and TRBJ2-1; D is ambiguous. The CDR3 is 14 amino acids. Germline-derived CDR1 and CDR2 are SQVTM and ANQGSEA. Trimming stripped 3 bases from V and 0 bases from J, with 9 bases between. The CDR3 region has the DNA TGCAGCGTTGATCGCTTCCGCTCCTACAATGAGCAGTTCTTC. This sequence encodes CSVDRFRSYNEQFF.

This chain connects TRBV4-1 to TRBJ2-1; D might be TRBD2 (5 bases). Trimming took off 3 bases at V and 0 bases at J, with 9 bases between the two ends. Looked up from germline, CDR1 is MGHRA and CDR2 is YSYEKL. The CDR3 consists of 15 residues. This chain's CDR3 is CASSQRVSSYNEQFF. CDR3 DNA sequence: TGCGCCAGCAGCCAGCGGGTGAGCTCCTACAATGAGCAGTTCTTC.

The chain couples TRBV4-3 to TRBJ2-1; D is unresolved. V lost 4 bases, J lost 0 bases, and 13 bases lay in between. The CDR3 has 16 residues. Germline V CDR1 and CDR2: LGHNA, YSLEER. The CDR3 spells CASSLQDHSSYNEQFF. CDR3 sequence (DNA): TGCGCCAGCAGCCTTCAGGACCACAGCTCCTACAATGAGCAGTTCTTC.

This clonotype showed up just a few times. J is TRBJ2-2 and V is TRBV10-3; TRBD1 aligns across 8 bases. Losses at the gene ends were 2 bases for V and 1 base for J; bases not matched to a gene: 6. CDR1 and CDR2 (germline): ENHRY, SYGVKD. This CDR3 has 17 residues. The CDR3 bases are TGTGCCATCAGTGAGGCCCACGGGACAGGGAACACCGGGGAGCTGTTTTTT. Translation gives CAISEAHGTGNTGELFF.

The table lists this clonotype with a few counts. This rearrangement joins TRBV20-1 to TRBJ2-3, with 10 bases fitting TRBD2. Trimming cost V 5 bases and J 5 bases; bases outside gene matches: 10. Germline V CDR1 and CDR2: DFQATT, SNEGSKA (reference sequence). CDR3 length: 15 amino acids. CDR3 amino acids: CSAAPVSGGEDTQYF. The CDR3 DNA follows: TGCAGTGCTGCCCCCGTCAGCGGGGGGGAAGATACGCAGTATTTT.

CDR3 in DNA: TGTGCCATCAGTGATCTCCCCGGGTCGGAGGGGTGGGTGGACGAGCAGTACTTC. As protein: CAISDLPGSEGWVDEQYF. The chain joins TRBV10-3 to TRBJ2-7, with a possible D match to TRBD2 (6 bases). This CDR3 spans 18 amino acids. Trimming removed 3 bases at V and 5 bases at J, with 26 bases between. CDR1 is ENHRY, CDR2 SYGVKD, per germline.

This clonotype appeared a few times. The V gene is TRBV4-2, the J gene TRBJ2-1; D is possibly TRBD1 (6 bases). The V end was cut by 4 bases, the J end by 5 bases, with 21 bases between. The CDR3 runs 17 residues. Germline V lookup: CDR1 LGHNA, CDR2 YNFKEQ. CDR3 protein: CASSPYQGSGQHNEQFF. The CDR3 coding sequence is TGTGCCAGCAGCCCCTATCAGGGGAGCGGCCAGCACAATGAGCAGTTCTTC.

This clonotype was detected a few times. J is TRBJ2-3 and V is TRBV4-2; 8 bases fit TRBD2. The germline V gene has CDR1 LGHNA and CDR2 YNFKEQ. There are 18 residues in the CDR3. With V trimmed by 4 bases and J by 4 bases, 16 bases remained unmatched. The CDR3: CASSPPRGGLAKSDTQYF. The CDR3 region has the DNA TGTGCCAGCAGCCCTCCTCGGGGGGGGCTCGCGAAATCAGATACGCAGTATTTT.

J is TRBJ2-3 and V is TRBV7-9, with D unresolved. The CDR3 loop spans 11 amino acids. Germline V gene lookup returns CDR1 SEHNR and CDR2 FQNEAQ (reference sequence). The CDR3 DNA sequence: TGTGCTATAGACCTTTCCAGTACGCAGTATTTT. This translates into CAIDLSSTQYF.

The V gene is TRBV4-1, the J gene TRBJ1-3; D possibly corresponds to TRBD1 (6 bases). Germline loops: CDR1 MGHRA, CDR2 YSYEKL. The CDR3 is made up of 19 amino acids. This chain's CDR3 is CWGPHRAPYDGSSGNTIYF. CDR3 bases: TGCTGGGGGCCCCATCGAGCGCCTTACGACGGGAGCTCTGGAAACACCATATATTTT.

This clonotype was recorded a few times. This rearrangement joins TRBV6-5 to TRBJ2-1; 11 bases agree with TRBD1. The CDR3 totals 19 residues. Germline lookup yields CDR1 MNHEY and CDR2 SVGAGI. J was trimmed by 1 base and V by 1 base; bases with no gene match: 9. The CDR3 loop is CASSYFSGTGGKSYNEQFF. The DNA of the CDR3 is TGTGCCAGCAGTTACTTCTCCGGGACAGGGGGGAAGTCCTACAATGAGCAGTTCTTC.

This clonotype showed up just a few times. V gene TRBV20-1 combines with J gene TRBJ2-5; D unresolved. From germline, CDR1 is DFQATT and CDR2 SNEGSKA (reference sequence). The CDR3 has 12 residues. The ends were cut back, 4 bases at V and 3 bases at J, with 9 bases in the middle. CDR3 bases: TGCAGTGCTAATCGTAGGAAAGAGACCCAGTACTTC. As protein: CSANRRKETQYF.

This clonotype was recorded at least ten times. CDR3 DNA: TGTGCCAGCTCACCACCCCCGGGCAATGAGCAGTTCTTC. Translating gives CASSPPPGNEQFF. The chain uses TRBV18 and TRBJ2-1; unclear D gene. Per germline, CDR1 KGHSH and CDR2 LQKENI. The CDR3 spans 13 residues. Trimming cost V 0 bases and J 6 bases, with 6 bases left between them. Supplemented by reference TRBV18 and TRBJ2-1, the full variable domain reads NAGVMQNPRHLVRRRGQEARLRCSPMKGHSHVYWYRQLPEEGLKFMVYLQKENIIDESGMPKERFSAEFPKEGPSILRIQQVVRGDSAAYFCASSPPPGNEQFFGPGTRLTVL.

A few counts support this clonotype. The chain employs TRBV12-3 or TRBV12-4 and TRBJ2-1; D is ambiguous. CDR3 size: 13 residues. V lost 5 bases and J 11 bases, leaving 16 bases between the germline ends. DNA for the CDR3: TGTGCCAGCAGTGTTCCGGGCCTAGTTCAGCAGTTCTTC. It encodes CASSVPGLVQQFF.

This clonotype was found a few times. CDR3: CSAQPPYSNQPQHF. The CDR3 bases are TGCAGTGCTCAACCGCCTTATAGCAATCAGCCCCAGCATTTT. The V and J genes are TRBV20-1 and TRBJ1-5; no clear D gene. Per germline, CDR1 DFQATT and CDR2 SNEGSKA (reference sequence). This CDR3 is 14 amino acids long. V was trimmed by 5 bases and J by 0 bases, leaving 11 bases between them.

The chain combines TRBV15 with TRBJ1-2; D perhaps matches TRBD1 (6 bases). The ends were cut back, 0 bases at V and 4 bases at J, with 12 bases in the middle. This CDR3 contains 15 residues. Germline V gene lookup returns CDR1 LNHNV and CDR2 YYDKDF (reference sequence). The CDR3: CATSRDLGGGYGYTF. The CDR3 DNA follows: TGTGCCACCAGCAGAGATCTGGGGGGCGGCTATGGCTACACCTTC.